Shown below are 30 T cell receptor beta chains from a single sample sequenced in a study of blood T cell repertoires in COVID-19. Libraries were prepared by immunoSEQ multiplex PCR; TCRdb keeps only in-frame clonotypes and omits some of them. The sample has some 230,000 clones, roughly 80% seen once. The sequencing input was peripheral blood. These receptors came from a woman aged 60-70 years with acute or convalescent COVID-19.

This rearrangement joins TRBV29-1 to TRBJ1-1; D possibly corresponds to TRBD1 (5 bases). Germline CDR1 reads SQVTM; CDR2 reads ANQGSEA. Trimming pared 1 base from V and 1 base from J, leaving 7 bases between. The CDR3 runs 13 residues. The CDR3: CSVEGTQNTEAFF. In DNA, the CDR3 is TGCAGCGTTGAAGGGACACAGAACACTGAAGCTTTCTTT.

V is TRBV4-2 and J is TRBJ2-2; TRBD2 agrees at 7 bases. The CDR3 sequence is 16 residues long. The germline gives CDR1 LGHNA, CDR2 YNFKEQ. V shed 0 bases and J 5 bases; nucleotides not matched to a gene: 6. Written as DNA, the CDR3 is TGTGCCAGCAGCCAAGATTTGCGGGGGAGAACCGGGGAGCTGTTTTTT. It translates to CASSQDLRGRTGELFF.

The gene calls are TRBV15 and TRBJ1-2; possibly TRBD1 for D (5 bases). Deletions cut 0 bases from V and 11 bases from J, with 19 bases between. Germline values: CDR1 LNHNV, CDR2 YYDKDF (reference sequence). The CDR3 is 15 residues long. CDR3 protein: CATSRDGLDTVGYTF. CDR3 DNA: TGTGCCACCAGCAGAGATGGATTGGACACCGTTGGGTACACCTTC.

This chain links TRBV18 with TRBJ2-3, with 11 bases fitting TRBD1. This CDR3 comprises 14 residues. After removal of 3 bases from V and 5 bases from J, the junction contained 1 base not matched to a gene. Germline CDR1 and CDR2: KGHSH and LQKENI. CDR3 loop: CASSPGQGVDTQYF. The CDR3 nucleotides are TGTGCCAGCTCACCGGGACAGGGGGTAGATACGCAGTATTTT.

J is TRBJ2-3 and V is TRBV7-6; possible D gene TRBD1, 6 bases. The V end lost 8 bases, the J end lost 9 bases, and 12 bases lay between the germline ends. In germline, CDR1 is SGHVS, CDR2 FNYEAQ. CDR3 length: 11 amino acids. CDR3 bases: TGTGCCAGCCTGGACAGTACAACGCAGTATTTT. Amino acid sequence: CASLDSTTQYF.

V and J are TRBV4-1 and TRBJ1-6; maybe TRBD1 (5 bases). The V end lost 5 bases, the J end lost 9 bases, and 11 bases lay between the germline ends. CDR3 length equals 13 residues. From germline, CDR1 is MGHRA and CDR2 YSYEKL. In DNA form, the CDR3 reads TGCGCCAGCAGCGAAAGACAGATTTCACCCCTCCACTTT. Translated, it gives CASSERQISPLHF.

This clone has just a few counts. CDR3 residues: CASSARGSGEQFF. In DNA form, the CDR3 reads TGTGCCAGCAGCGCGCGGGGGTCTGGTGAGCAGTTCTTC. This chain links TRBV9 with TRBJ2-1; 7 bases are shared with TRBD2. Per germline, CDR1 SGDLS and CDR2 YYNGEE. The CDR3 has 13 amino acids. After removal of 3 bases from V and 9 bases from J, the junction contained 6 bases not matched to a gene.

The chain employs TRBV29-1 and TRBJ2-2; 10 bases match TRBD2. Per germline, CDR1 SQVTM and CDR2 ANQGSEA. This CDR3 contains 14 residues. V lost 5 bases, J lost 7 bases, and 7 bases stayed unmatched. The CDR3 bases are TGCAGCGTTTATAGCGGGGGGTTGGGCGGGGAGCTGTTTTTT. Protein product: CSVYSGGLGGELFF.

The chain recombines TRBV5-1 with TRBJ2-7, with 10 positions matching TRBD1. The CDR3 contains 14 residues. Unmatched junction bases numbered 3, after V lost 5 bases and J lost 1 base. CDR1 is SGHRS, CDR2 YFSETQ, per germline. CDR3 protein: CASRKGQGSYEQYF. CDR3 bases: TGCGCCAGCAGGAAGGGACAGGGGTCCTACGAGCAGTACTTC.

This chain connects TRBV7-9 to TRBJ2-1; D perhaps matches TRBD1 (5 bases). CDR1 and CDR2 (germline): SEHNR, FQNEAQ (reference sequence). This CDR3 region has 12 residues. V was cut by 5 bases and J by 11 bases, with 13 bases left in between. The CDR3 DNA reads TGTGCCAGCAGCCGACAGACAGAAAAGCAGTTCTTC. Amino acids: CASSRQTEKQFF. The variable domain in full, with the rest retrieved from reference TRBV7-9 and TRBJ2-1, is DTGVSQNPRHKITKRGQNVTFRCDPISEHNRLYWYRQTLGQGPEFLTYFQNEAQLEKSRLLSDRFSAERPKGSFSTLEIQRTEQGDSAMYLCASSRQTEKQFFGPGTRLTVL.

J is TRBJ2-2 and V is TRBV4-1; 7 bases match TRBD2. The CDR3 sequence is 14 residues long. CDR1 MGHRA and CDR2 YSYEKL come from the germline V gene. V lost 5 bases to trimming and J lost 3 bases; unmatched junction nucleotides: 3. CDR3 sequence: CASSWAGDTGELFF. The CDR3, as DNA: TGCGCCAGCAGCTGGGCGGGAGACACCGGGGAGCTGTTTTTT.

The chain couples TRBV18 to TRBJ2-1; no reliable D call. There are 14 residues in the CDR3. Germline V lookup: CDR1 KGHSH, CDR2 LQKENI. V lost 4 bases to trimming and J lost 0 bases, with 7 bases between them. As DNA, the CDR3 is TGTGCCAGCTCACGCGAGAGCTCCTACAATGAGCAGTTCTTC. This encodes CASSRESSYNEQFF. Drawing the rest from reference TRBV18 and TRBJ2-1, the complete variable domain is NAGVMQNPRHLVRRRGQEARLRCSPMKGHSHVYWYRQLPEEGLKFMVYLQKENIIDESGMPKERFSAEFPKEGPSILRIQQVVRGDSAAYFCASSRESSYNEQFFGPGTRLTVL.

This chain links TRBV19 with TRBJ1-2, with D possibly being TRBD1 (6 bases). In germline, CDR1 is LNHDA, CDR2 SQIVND (reference sequence). V was shortened by 5 bases and J by 2 bases, with 15 bases between the two germline ends. The CDR3 is made up of 15 amino acids. CDR3 protein: CASSPLDRVNYGYTF. In nucleotides, the CDR3 is TGTGCCAGTAGTCCATTGGACAGAGTAAACTATGGCTACACCTTC.

This clone showed up just a few times. The chain is built from TRBV9 and TRBJ1-2; 7 bases line up with TRBD1. The CDR3 contains 16 residues. Germline V gene sequence: CDR1 SGDLS, CDR2 YYNGEE. J lost 2 bases, V lost 3 bases, and 10 bases had no gene match. The CDR3 sequence is CASSGLNARGNYGYTF. The DNA of the CDR3 is TGTGCCAGCAGCGGGTTGAACGCCAGGGGGAACTATGGCTACACCTTC.

The chain joins TRBV13 to TRBJ1-1, with TRBD1 as a possible D gene (6 bases). From germline, CDR1 is PRHDT and CDR2 FYEKMQ (reference sequence). V lost 5 bases, J lost 3 bases, and 19 bases lay in between. The CDR3 totals 16 residues. CDR3 sequence reads: CASSPRQGRGDTEAFF. The CDR3 DNA reads as TGTGCCAGCAGCCCACGCCAGGGGCGAGGGGACACTGAAGCTTTCTTT.

The rearrangement uses TRBV4-2 and TRBJ2-1; a possible D gene is TRBD2 (5 bases). This CDR3 has 15 residues. The germline gives CDR1 LGHNA, CDR2 YNFKEQ. Deletions cut 0 bases from V and 11 bases from J, with 17 bases between. In DNA form, the CDR3 reads TGTGCCAGCAGCCAAGAAATAAGCAGCCCCGGGAAGCAGTTCTTC. Protein sequence: CASSQEISSPGKQFF.

This rearrangement joins TRBV19 to TRBJ1-2, with 9 bases aligning to TRBD1. The CDR3 consists of 14 residues. Germline V gene sequence: CDR1 LNHDA, CDR2 SQIVND (reference sequence). Germline trimming cut 7 bases from V and 0 bases from J; bases unmatched to any gene: 3. The DNA of the CDR3 is TGTGCCAGTACGCGACAGGGGGCTAACTATGGCTACACCTTC. Encoded protein: CASTRQGANYGYTF.

In its sample, this clone was seen a few times. The V call is TRBV6-4, the J call TRBJ1-1; the D gene is possibly TRBD1 (6 bases). This CDR3 region has 14 residues. Per the germline V gene, CDR1 is MRHNA and CDR2 is SNTAGT. Deletions cut 6 bases from V and 2 bases from J, with 13 bases between. The CDR3 protein is CASSPDRTNTEAFF. The CDR3 DNA reads TGTGCCAGCAGCCCCGACAGGACAAACACTGAAGCTTTCTTT.

The J gene is TRBJ1-2, the V gene TRBV28; 7 bases agree with TRBD1. The V and J ends lost 4 bases and 4 bases, in that order; junction bases with no gene match: 6. The germline V gene has CDR1 MDHEN and CDR2 SYDVKM. The CDR3 length is 14 residues. The CDR3 loop reads CASSSPGQRYGYTF. The CDR3 bases are TGTGCCAGCAGTTCGCCGGGACAGCGCTATGGCTACACCTTC.

The chain has TRBV4-3 and TRBJ1-2, with D possibly being TRBD1 (6 bases). Deletions cut 4 bases from V and 5 bases from J, with 17 bases between. The CDR3 length is 15 residues. Germline CDR1 is LGHNA and CDR2 is YSLEER. The CDR3, as DNA: TGCGCCAGCAGCCCCTCGGAGAGGGGGTGGTATGGCTACACCTTC. Protein sequence: CASSPSERGWYGYTF.

The V call is TRBV5-1, the J call TRBJ1-1; no clear D. Germline lookup yields CDR1 SGHRS and CDR2 YFSETQ. V was cut by 4 bases and J by 3 bases, with 16 bases left in between. This CDR3 is built from 15 residues. The CDR3 spells CASSETSRDDTEAFF. In nucleotides, the CDR3 is TGCGCCAGCAGCGAAACTTCCCGGGATGACACTGAAGCTTTCTTT.

The V gene is TRBV7-8, the J gene TRBJ2-1; 9 bases map to TRBD2. J lost 5 bases, V lost 4 bases, and 6 bases had no gene match. Per germline, CDR1 SGHVS and CDR2 FQNEAQ. The CDR3 length is 15 residues. The CDR3 is CASSSLAGKNNEQFF. The DNA for the CDR3 is TGTGCCAGCAGCTCCCTAGCGGGGAAAAACAATGAGCAGTTCTTC.

The CDR3 loop is CASSLAGGSSNSPLHF. The CDR3 DNA reads TGTGCCAGCAGCTTGGCCGGAGGGAGCTCTAATTCACCCCTCCACTTT. J is TRBJ1-6 and V is TRBV5-4; D call uncertain. V lost 0 bases and J 6 bases, leaving 13 bases between the germline ends. CDR3 length: 16 amino acids. CDR1 is SGHNT and CDR2 is YYREEE in the germline V gene (reference sequence). Together with reference TRBV5-4 and TRBJ1-6, the CDR3 gives the full variable domain: ETGVTQSPTHLIKTRGQQVTLRCSSQSGHNTVSWYQQALGQGPQFIFQYYREEENGRGNFPPRFSGLQFPNYSSELNVNALELDDSALYLCASSLAGGSSNSPLHFGNGTRLTVT.

This rearrangement joins TRBV25-1 to TRBJ1-2, with D possibly TRBD1 on 6 matching bases. V dropped 4 bases and J dropped 4 bases, with 22 bases sitting between them. The CDR3 sequence is 17 residues long. From germline, CDR1 is MGHDK and CDR2 SYGVNS. The CDR3 region has the DNA TGTGCCAGCAGTGGGGTTGCAGGGCAGGGGAACACCTATGGCTACACCTTC. Its protein is CASSGVAGQGNTYGYTF.

The rearrangement joins TRBV6-5 to TRBJ1-1, with D tentatively TRBD1 (6 bases). This CDR3 contains 14 residues. V lost 6 bases, J lost 2 bases, and 13 bases lay in between. Germline CDR1 is MNHEY and CDR2 is SVGAGI. In nucleotides, the CDR3 is TGTGCCAGCAGGGTGACAGGATTAAACACTGAAGCTTTCTTT. This encodes CASRVTGLNTEAFF.

This chain links TRBV2 with TRBJ2-5; TRBD2 matches 9 bases. The V gene's germline CDR1 is SNHLY and CDR2 FYNNEI. J was trimmed by 1 base and V by 8 bases; bases with no gene match: 5. The CDR3 is 14 residues long. CDR3 in amino acids: CASGLAGSQETQYF. DNA of the CDR3: TGTGCCAGCGGCCTAGCGGGGAGCCAAGAGACCCAGTACTTC.

CDR3 region: CASSGGGEAFF. The CDR3 nucleotides read TGCGCCAGCAGTGGGGGAGGAGAAGCTTTCTTT. V usage is TRBV4-1 and J usage is TRBJ1-1, with TRBD1 as a possible D gene (5 bases). The CDR3 runs 11 residues. CDR1 is MGHRA, CDR2 YSYEKL, per germline. V shed 6 bases and J shed 8 bases, with 10 bases lying between them.

The chain carries TRBV6-1 and TRBJ2-1, with 9 bases identical to TRBD2. The germline CDR1 and CDR2 sequences are MNHNS and SASEGT. J was trimmed by 1 base and V by 2 bases; bases with no gene match: 0. This CDR3 comprises 15 residues. In nucleotides, the CDR3 is TGTGCCAGCAGTGAACTAGCGGGGTCCTACAATGAGCAGTTCTTC. Its translation: CASSELAGSYNEQFF.

This chain connects TRBV5-5 to TRBJ2-1; 11 bases align to TRBD2. V was pared by 5 bases and J by 6 bases, with 7 bases of the junction left unmatched. The CDR3 is 15 residues long. Germline V gene sequence: CDR1 SGHKS, CDR2 YYEKEE (reference sequence). This CDR3 reads CASSREGTSGNEQFF. CDR3 in DNA: TGTGCCAGCAGTCGGGAGGGGACTAGCGGCAATGAGCAGTTCTTC.

The chain carries TRBV4-3 and TRBJ1-3; D remains unclear. V lost 1 base and J lost 0, with 7 bases in between. This CDR3 spans 15 amino acids. Germline CDR1 reads LGHNA; CDR2 reads YSLEER. The CDR3 bases are TGCGCCAGCAGCCAAGCCCCGCGCTCTGGAAACACCATATATTTT. It specifies CASSQAPRSGNTIYF.